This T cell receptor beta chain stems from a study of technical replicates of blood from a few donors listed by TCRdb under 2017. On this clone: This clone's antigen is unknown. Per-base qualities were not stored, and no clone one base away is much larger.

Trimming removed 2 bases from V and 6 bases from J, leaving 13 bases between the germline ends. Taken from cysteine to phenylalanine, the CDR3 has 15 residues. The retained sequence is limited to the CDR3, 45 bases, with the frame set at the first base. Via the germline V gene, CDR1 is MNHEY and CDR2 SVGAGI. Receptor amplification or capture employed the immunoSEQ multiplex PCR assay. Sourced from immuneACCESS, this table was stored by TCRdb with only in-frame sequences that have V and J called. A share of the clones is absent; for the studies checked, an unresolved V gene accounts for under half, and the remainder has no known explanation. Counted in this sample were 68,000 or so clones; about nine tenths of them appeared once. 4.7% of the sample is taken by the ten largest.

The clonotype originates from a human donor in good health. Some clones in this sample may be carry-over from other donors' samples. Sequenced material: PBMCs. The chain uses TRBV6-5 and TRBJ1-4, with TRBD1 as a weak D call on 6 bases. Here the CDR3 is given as CASSYVTGSDEKLFF. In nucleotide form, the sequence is TGTGCCAGCAGTTACGTTACAGGGTCGGATGAAAAACTGTTTTTT.